This entry lists 30 T cell receptor beta chains sequenced from one sample in a study of cytomegalovirus exposure and HLA in healthy donors. Using immunoSEQ multiplex PCR, the repertoire was profiled, and TCRdb retains in-frame clones only, with some absent. The sample has under 150,000 clones, around nine tenths seen once. Sequences were obtained from PBMCs. Receptors originate from a man aged 18 to 35 in good health and CMV-seropositive.

The chain couples TRBV5-1 to TRBJ2-6; 7 bases align to TRBD1. Germline V gene sequence: CDR1 SGHRS, CDR2 YFSETQ. The CDR3 has 17 amino acids. V lost 4 bases, J lost 0 bases, and 7 bases stayed unmatched. CDR3 bases: TGCGCCAGCAGCCGTCAAGCAGGGGGCTCTGGGGCCAACGTCCTGACTTTC. This gives the protein CASSRQAGGSGANVLTF.

The chain's CDR3 is CASGLLTGRDRGQETQYF. CDR3 bases: TGTGCTAGTGGTTTGTTAACGGGGAGGGACAGGGGGCAAGAGACCCAGTACTTC. The rearrangement links TRBV12-5 to TRBJ2-5; 11 bases line up with TRBD1. Germline assignment: CDR1 LGHNT and CDR2 FRNRAP. The CDR3 runs to 18 residues. The V and J ends lost 2 bases and 2 bases, in that order; junction bases with no gene match: 10.

This clone was observed a single time. The chain carries TRBV2 and TRBJ1-4, with D possibly matching TRBD1 (6 bases). With 6 bases removed from V and 7 bases from J, the gap between germline ends came to 15 bases. CDR1 and CDR2 from the germline V gene are SNHLY and FYNNEI. CDR3 length equals 14 residues. CDR3 protein: CASSPPTGFEKLFF. CDR3 nucleotide sequence: TGTGCCAGCAGCCCACCGACAGGTTTTGAAAAACTGTTTTTT.

In this sample, this clone turned up a few times. V gene TRBV11-2 combines with J gene TRBJ2-7, with D possibly matching TRBD1 (6 bases). Trimming removed 1 base from V and 3 bases from J, with 13 bases in between. Per germline, CDR1 SGHAT and CDR2 FQNNGV. The CDR3 extends over 15 amino acids. As DNA, the CDR3 is TGTGCCAGCAGCTTAGGAGACAGGAGGTTCTACGAGCAGTACTTC. Amino acid sequence: CASSLGDRRFYEQYF. Full variable domain (remainder filled in from reference TRBV11-2 and TRBJ2-7): EAGVAQSPRYKIIEKRQSVAFWCNPISGHATLYWYQQILGQGPKLLIQFQNNGVVDDSQLPKDRFSAERLKGVDSTLKIQPAKLEDSAVYLCASSLGDRRFYEQYFGPGTRLTVT.

This rearrangement joins TRBV5-5 to TRBJ2-7, with 7 bases aligning to TRBD1. The CDR3 is 15 residues long. Per germline, CDR1 SGHKS and CDR2 YYEKEE (reference sequence). Unmatched junction bases numbered 9, after V lost 4 bases and J lost 2 bases. The CDR3 DNA is TGTGCCAGCAGCCTCAGACAGGGCTCCCCCTACGAGCAGTACTTC. Encoded protein: CASSLRQGSPYEQYF.

The chain combines TRBV10-3 with TRBJ1-1; D possibly corresponds to TRBD1 (5 bases). Per germline, CDR1 ENHRY and CDR2 SYGVKD. Trimming pared 2 bases from V and 0 bases from J, leaving 10 bases between. This CDR3 is 15 amino acids long. The CDR3 loop is CAISERGGMNTEAFF. CDR3 DNA sequence: TGTGCCATCAGTGAGAGGGGAGGCATGAACACTGAAGCTTTCTTT.

This chain connects TRBV6-5 to TRBJ2-7, with 7 bases aligning to TRBD1. The ends lost 1 base at V and 6 bases at J; junction bases unmatched: 6. The CDR3 totals 14 residues. The germline V gene has CDR1 MNHEY and CDR2 SVGAGI. The CDR3 coding sequence is TGTGCCAGCAGTTACTTCGACAGGGCACCCGAGCAGTACTTC. Protein: CASSYFDRAPEQYF.

The J gene is TRBJ1-5, the V gene TRBV5-1; no clear D. Per germline, CDR1 SGHRS and CDR2 YFSETQ. CDR3 length equals 14 residues. Between the trimmed V and J ends, which lost 1 base and 3 bases, there was a span of 8 bases. Here the CDR3 DNA reads TGCGCCAGCAGCTTGCCGGGGTTCAATCAGCCCCAGCATTTT. Translated: CASSLPGFNQPQHF.

The rearrangement links TRBV2 to TRBJ2-3, with 11 bases matching TRBD2. V dropped 8 bases and J dropped 5; count of bases not matched to a gene: 9. CDR3 length equals 15 residues. Germline-derived CDR1 and CDR2 are SNHLY and FYNNEI. As DNA, the CDR3 is TGTGCCAGCCGGGCAGTCCTAGCGGGAGGAGATACGCAGTATTTT. It specifies CASRAVLAGGDTQYF.

This clone was seen only once. The rearrangement joins TRBV30 to TRBJ2-1, with D possibly TRBD1 on 6 matching bases. V was trimmed by 4 bases and J by 6 bases, leaving 10 bases between them. This CDR3 has 12 residues. Germline values: CDR1 GTSNPN, CDR2 SVGIG (reference sequence). The CDR3 region is CAWNEQGNEQFF. The CDR3 DNA reads as TGTGCCTGGAACGAACAGGGCAATGAGCAGTTCTTC.

J is TRBJ2-7 and V is TRBV7-6, with 8 bases aligning to TRBD1. The CDR3 runs to 14 residues. V was pared by 4 bases and J by 4 bases, with 6 bases of the junction left unmatched. Germline CDR1 and CDR2: SGHVS and FNYEAQ. The CDR3 coding sequence is TGTGCCAGCAGCTCCGGGACAGGTCCTTACGAGCAGTACTTC. It translates to CASSSGTGPYEQYF.

This clone was picked up one time. The chain links TRBV11-2 to TRBJ2-3, with 8 bases that match TRBD1. Germline values: CDR1 SGHAT, CDR2 FQNNGV. Germline trimming cut 0 bases from V and 0 bases from J; bases unmatched to any gene: 11. The CDR3 has 19 residues. The CDR3, as DNA: TGTGCCAGCAGCTTAGATGTGACAGGGGTGCGGATTAGCACAGATACGCAGTATTTT. Residues: CASSLDVTGVRISTDTQYF.

The chain is built from TRBV27 and TRBJ1-1; 7 nucleotides agree with TRBD1. Germline V gives CDR1 MNHEY, CDR2 SMNVEV (reference sequence). The CDR3 consists of 17 residues. V lost 5 bases to trimming and J lost 3 bases; unmatched junction nucleotides: 15. CDR3 sequence: CASSPLWRGHGDTEAFF. In DNA form, the CDR3 reads TGTGCCAGCAGTCCCCTTTGGAGGGGGCATGGTGACACTGAAGCTTTCTTT.

The sample holds one count of this clone. This sequence joins TRBV2 and TRBJ2-2; D ambiguous. CDR1 and CDR2 from the germline V gene are SNHLY and FYNNEI. With 5 bases removed from V and 5 bases from J, the gap between germline ends came to 9 bases. CDR3 length equals 13 residues. DNA of the CDR3: TGTGCCAGCAGTATCACAATTACCGGGGAGCTGTTTTTT. It codes for CASSITITGELFF.

The chain uses TRBV5-1 and TRBJ1-3, with D possibly TRBD1 on 6 matching bases. Trimming took off 0 bases at V and 0 bases at J, with 7 bases between the two ends. The CDR3 is 15 residues long. Germline lookup yields CDR1 SGHRS and CDR2 YFSETQ. CDR3 nucleotide sequence: TGCGCCAGCAGCTTGGGAGGGGGCTCTGGAAACACCATATATTTT. Translated: CASSLGGGSGNTIYF.

The chain carries TRBV27 and TRBJ2-1; TRBD1 might be the D (5 bases). This CDR3 has 13 residues. The germline CDR1 and CDR2 sequences are MNHEY and SMNVEV (reference sequence). V was trimmed by 4 bases and J by 12 bases, leaving 16 bases between them. The chain's CDR3 is CASSSTNRMGQFF. CDR3 DNA sequence: TGTGCCAGCAGTTCAACTAACAGGATGGGGCAGTTCTTC.

The CDR3 reads CASSPRLDREETQYF. The DNA for the CDR3 is TGTGCCAGCAGCCCCCGGTTAGACAGGGAAGAGACCCAGTACTTC. The chain uses TRBV27 and TRBJ2-5; 7 bases align to TRBD1. The germline V gene has CDR1 MNHEY and CDR2 SMNVEV (reference sequence). V was clipped by 6 bases and J by 3 bases; unmatched bases: 10. This CDR3 is built from 15 residues.

This clone was seen a single time. This chain joins TRBV19 and TRBJ2-1, with D perhaps TRBD2 (5 bases). V was pared by 10 bases and J by 6 bases, with 22 bases between. The length of the CDR3 is 15 residues. Germline V gene data show CDR1 as LNHDA and CDR2 as SQIVND (reference sequence). CDR3 DNA sequence: TGTGCCACCTCCCCCGGGGATTGGGATCTCAATGAGCAGTTCTTC. Its protein is CATSPGDWDLNEQFF. Together with reference TRBV19 and TRBJ2-1, the CDR3 gives the full variable domain: DGGITQSPKYLFRKEGQNVTLSCEQNLNHDAMYWYRQDPGQGLRLIYYSQIVNDFQKGDIAEGYSVSREKKESFPLTVTSAQKNPTAFYLCATSPGDWDLNEQFFGPGTRLTVL.

The CDR3 loop is CASTHQARGSTTQYF. The CDR3 region has the DNA TGTGCCAGCACCCATCAAGCCCGCGGGTCCACTACGCAGTATTTT. This chain joins TRBV27 and TRBJ2-3; D is perhaps TRBD2 (5 bases). The germline CDR1 and CDR2 sequences are MNHEY and SMNVEV (reference sequence). The CDR3 sequence is 15 residues long. Trimming left V 7 bases short and J 8 bases short, with 22 bases between.

The rearrangement joins TRBV25-1 to TRBJ2-7; possible D gene TRBD1, 5 bases. This CDR3 has 15 residues. The germline V gene encodes CDR1 MGHDK and CDR2 SYGVNS. V lost 0 bases and J lost 2, with 11 bases in between. The CDR3 DNA is TGTGCCAGCAGTGAATATAGGGGTCCCCCCTACGAGCAGTACTTC. It translates to CASSEYRGPPYEQYF.

This chain connects TRBV6-5 to TRBJ2-1; D uncertain. CDR3 length: 15 residues. Germline CDR1 is MNHEY and CDR2 is SVGAGI. Trimming took off 1 base at V and 0 bases at J, with 7 bases between the two ends. The CDR3 DNA sequence: TGTGCCAGCAGTTACTACCCGAGCTCCTACAATGAGCAGTTCTTC. It encodes CASSYYPSSYNEQFF.

The rearrangement uses TRBV5-1 and TRBJ2-3; D unresolved. The CDR3 length is 16 residues. Trimming stripped 2 bases from V and 3 bases from J, with 16 bases between. CDR1 and CDR2 from the germline V gene are SGHRS and YFSETQ. CDR3 sequence (DNA): TGCGCCAGCAGCTTAAGTAGCAGCAAAAAAACAGATACGCAGTATTTT. This sequence encodes CASSLSSSKKTDTQYF.

This chain joins TRBV10-3 and TRBJ2-5; TRBD2 might be the D (5 bases). This CDR3 is 14 amino acids long. With 10 bases removed from V and 0 bases from J, the gap between germline ends came to 15 bases. In germline, CDR1 is ENHRY, CDR2 SYGVKD. The CDR3 DNA sequence: TGTGCCACCCGGGGAGTACAGTACCAAGAGACCCAGTACTTC. This encodes CATRGVQYQETQYF.

The genes are TRBV30 and TRBJ2-5; 8 positions match TRBD1. Looked up from germline, CDR1 is GTSNPN and CDR2 is SVGIG (reference sequence). The length of the CDR3 is 15 residues. The J segment lost 1 base and the V segment lost 4 bases, leaving 8 bases of the junction unmatched. The CDR3 DNA is TGTGCCTGGATCCGGGACAGGACCCGCCAAGAGACCCAGTACTTC. As protein: CAWIRDRTRQETQYF.

The chain is built from TRBV2 and TRBJ1-2; 8 bases map to TRBD1. Germline V gene lookup returns CDR1 SNHLY and CDR2 FYNNEI. Trimming took 0 bases from V and 0 from J; bases not matched to a gene: 0. The CDR3 extends over 15 amino acids. CDR3 amino acids: CASSEATGANYGYTF. DNA for the CDR3: TGTGCCAGCAGTGAAGCGACAGGGGCTAACTATGGCTACACCTTC. Variable domain in full (rest from reference TRBV2 and TRBJ1-2): EPEVTQTPSHQVTQMGQEVILRCVPISNHLYFYWYRQILGQKVEFLVSFYNNEISEKSEIFDDQFSVERPDGSNFTLKIRSTKLEDSAMYFCASSEATGANYGYTFGSGTRLTVV.

The V call is TRBV4-1, the J call TRBJ2-2; D possibly corresponds to TRBD2 (6 bases). The CDR3 runs 15 residues. Trimming pared 0 bases from V and 8 bases from J, leaving 13 bases between. Per germline, CDR1 MGHRA and CDR2 YSYEKL. CDR3 DNA: TGCGCCAGCAGCCAAGATCGGGCGGGACCAGGGGAGCTGTTTTTT. This encodes CASSQDRAGPGELFF.

CDR3 in amino acids: CASSGLAGEGGELFF. CDR3 nucleotides: TGCGCCAGCAGTGGACTAGCGGGAGAGGGGGGGGAGCTGTTTTTT. The gene calls are TRBV10-1 and TRBJ2-2; 12 nucleotides line up with TRBD2. This CDR3 spans 15 amino acids. The V and J ends lost 4 bases and 8 bases, in that order; junction bases with no gene match: 5. The germline V gene has CDR1 WNHNN and CDR2 SYGVQD (reference sequence).

The chain links TRBV7-9 to TRBJ2-2; TRBD2 matches 8 bases. This CDR3 has 16 residues. V gave up 1 base and J gave up 9 bases; unmatched junction bases: 10. Germline CDR1 SEHNR, CDR2 FQNEAQ (reference sequence). CDR3 DNA sequence: TGTGCCAGCAGCTTAGGAGGCGGGAGGTTGGGCCGGGAGCTGTTTTTT. It codes for CASSLGGGRLGRELFF.

J is TRBJ1-2 and V is TRBV7-9; possible D gene TRBD1, 5 bases. Germline values: CDR1 SEHNR, CDR2 FQNEAQ (reference sequence). This CDR3 has 15 amino acids. The V gene lost 1 base and the J gene lost 3 bases, with 12 bases spanning the gap. CDR3 in DNA: TGTGCCAGCAGCTTAGTGGGAGGGGAAGACTATGGCTACACCTTC. This sequence encodes CASSLVGGEDYGYTF.

The chain links TRBV5-4 to TRBJ1-2; tentative D call: TRBD1 (6 bases). Per germline, CDR1 SGHNT and CDR2 YYREEE (reference sequence). This CDR3 is 13 amino acids long. V was pared by 5 bases and J by 4 bases, with 12 bases between. CDR3 bases: TGTGCCAGCAGTTTTCAGGGGAGCTATGGCTACACCTTC. Protein product: CASSFQGSYGYTF. The complete variable domain, with remaining parts taken from reference TRBV5-4 and TRBJ1-2, reads ETGVTQSPTHLIKTRGQQVTLRCSSQSGHNTVSWYQQALGQGPQFIFQYYREEENGRGNFPPRFSGLQFPNYSSELNVNALELDDSALYLCASSFQGSYGYTFGSGTRLTVV.